Here is one T cell receptor beta chain with its context. Its antigen is unidentified. Subsets obtained from CD4+ cells comprised CD45RA+ naive and CD45RA-negative memory cells. The sample originates from a study of shared clonotypes between healthy human individuals. As for the study in general: Three plates were used per donor for CD4 naive, three for CD4 memory, two for CD8 naive and one for CD8 memory. Study results and caveats: Clonotypes which were not shared had lower generation probabilities than clonotypes that all four donors shared.

The CDR3 sequence is 12 residues long. The germline V gene has CDR1 SGHAT and CDR2 FQDESV (reference sequence). Trimming took 4 bases from V and 6 from J, leaving 7 bases between them. The data were produced by immunoSEQ multiplex PCR, yet TCRdb's version contains in-frame clones alone and is incomplete. Here the sample spans approximately 2.1 million clones, over 85% being singletons. Sequenced: naive CD4+ T cells from PBMCs. Subset in this sample: CD45RA+ positively selected. The sequence came from a man between 18 and 35 years old in good health. Some clones in this sample may be carry-over from other donors' samples. The V call is TRBV11-1, the J call TRBJ2-1; weak D call: TRBD2 (6 bases). CDR3 in DNA: TGTGCCAGCAGCTGGGGGGTCAATGAGCAGTTCTTC. Amino acid sequence: CASSWGVNEQFF.